Listed below are T cell receptor beta chains from one sample, sequenced in a study of blood T cell repertoires in COVID-19. Clones were read by immunoSEQ multiplex PCR, and TCRdb kept only the in-frame ones, dropping some. The sample shows 100,000 to 150,000 clones, about 85% of them seen only once. Sequencing used peripheral blood. The receptors come from a human donor in a cohort sampled during active COVID-19. CDR3s include the opening cysteine and the closing phenylalanine or tryptophan. The D gene is left open where the match is weak. A row's size may be missing; if present it is once, few, many or a size class.

j_gene: TRBJ2-3; abundance: -; v_gene: TRBV7-8; d_gene: -; CDR3nt: TGTGCCAGCAGCTTAGGTCGGTGGACAGATACGCAGTATTTT; CDR3aa: CASSLGRWTDTQYF
j_gene: TRBJ1-5; abundance: -; v_gene: TRBV18; d_gene: TRBD1; CDR3nt: TGTGCCAGCTCACCTCCCGGGACAGGGAGTGCCCCCCAGCATTTT; CDR3aa: CASSPPGTGSAPQHF
j_gene: TRBJ1-3; abundance: -; v_gene: TRBV5-1; d_gene: -; CDR3nt: TGCGCCAGCAGCTTACAGCCGAGCTCTGGAAACACCATATATTTT; CDR3aa: CASSLQPSSGNTIYF
j_gene: TRBJ2-5; abundance: -; v_gene: TRBV5-1; d_gene: TRBD1; CDR3nt: TGCGCCAGCAGAAATATAGACAGGGGGGAAGAGACCCAGTACTTC; CDR3aa: CASRNIDRGEETQYF
j_gene: TRBJ1-1; abundance: -; v_gene: TRBV7-3; d_gene: -; CDR3nt: TGTGCCAGCAGCTTAACGGGCGTCACTGAAGCTTTCTTT; CDR3aa: CASSLTGVTEAFF
j_gene: TRBJ1-1; abundance: -; v_gene: TRBV29-1; d_gene: TRBD1; CDR3nt: TGCAGCGTTGACGGGGGACAGAAGAACACTGAAGCTTTCTTT; CDR3aa: CSVDGGQKNTEAFF
j_gene: TRBJ2-7; abundance: -; v_gene: TRBV4-1; d_gene: TRBD2; CDR3nt: TGCGCCAGCAGCCAAGATCGACAGGGACTAGCAGTCTACGAGCAGTACTTC; CDR3aa: CASSQDRQGLAVYEQYF
j_gene: TRBJ2-7; abundance: once; v_gene: TRBV15; d_gene: -; CDR3nt: TGTGCCACCAGCAGGGCCCTAGAGGGCTGGTACGAGCAGTACTTC; CDR3aa: CATSRALEGWYEQYF
j_gene: TRBJ2-1; abundance: -; v_gene: TRBV6-5; d_gene: TRBD1; CDR3nt: TGTGCCAGCAGTCCCGGGACAGCAGACTACAATGAGCAGTTCTTC; CDR3aa: CASSPGTADYNEQFF
j_gene: TRBJ1-1; abundance: -; v_gene: TRBV30; d_gene: TRBD1; CDR3nt: TGTGCCTGGAGAGGGACAGGGTATTTGGGAGCTTTCTTT; CDR3aa: CAWRGTGYLGAFF
j_gene: TRBJ2-3; abundance: -; v_gene: TRBV5-6; d_gene: -; CDR3nt: TGTGCCAGCAGCGGTTCTAGCCTCGGCACAGATACGCAGTATTTT; CDR3aa: CASSGSSLGTDTQYF
j_gene: TRBJ2-3; abundance: -; v_gene: TRBV5-1; d_gene: -; CDR3nt: TGCGCCAGCAGCTTGGATCAGGACTTCACAGATACGCAGTATTTT; CDR3aa: CASSLDQDFTDTQYF
j_gene: TRBJ1-4; abundance: -; v_gene: TRBV2; d_gene: TRBD1; CDR3nt: TGTGCCAGCAGTACAGGGGGAACTAATGAAAAACTGTTTTTT; CDR3aa: CASSTGGTNEKLFF
j_gene: TRBJ2-5; abundance: -; v_gene: TRBV13; d_gene: TRBD2; CDR3nt: TGTGCCAGCAGCTCACCTCTCGGGGGGGAGACCCAGTACTTC; CDR3aa: CASSSPLGGETQYF
j_gene: TRBJ2-1; abundance: -; v_gene: TRBV13; d_gene: TRBD2; CDR3nt: TGTGCCAGCAGCTTAGGACTAGCGGGGGGACATGAGCAGTTCTTC; CDR3aa: CASSLGLAGGHEQFF
j_gene: TRBJ2-5; abundance: -; v_gene: TRBV7-3; d_gene: -; CDR3nt: TGTGCCAGCAGCTTAAGAGGGCTAGAAGAGACCCAGTACTTC; CDR3aa: CASSLRGLEETQYF
j_gene: TRBJ1-2; abundance: -; v_gene: TRBV6-5; d_gene: TRBD1; CDR3nt: TGTGCCAGCAGTTACTCGAAGGGACAGACGTACCATGGCTACACCTTC; CDR3aa: CASSYSKGQTYHGYTF
j_gene: TRBJ1-1; abundance: -; v_gene: TRBV6-5; d_gene: -; CDR3nt: TGTGCCAGCAGTCGAGACACTGAAGCTTTCTTT; CDR3aa: CASSRDTEAFF
j_gene: TRBJ2-2; abundance: -; v_gene: TRBV3-1/TRBV3-2; d_gene: TRBD2; CDR3nt: TGTGCCAGCAACTCAGGGCCTAGCGGGAGGAACACCGGGGAGCTGTTTTTT; CDR3aa: CASNSGPSGRNTGELFF
j_gene: TRBJ1-2; abundance: -; v_gene: TRBV5-1; d_gene: -; CDR3nt: TGCGCCAGCAGCTCCCGGGACGGGGGATCGAGCTACACCTTC; CDR3aa: CASSSRDGGSSYTF
j_gene: TRBJ2-4; abundance: -; v_gene: TRBV11-2; d_gene: TRBD2; CDR3nt: TGTGCCAGCAGCCCCGGTGCTAGCGGAGGTCTAGCCAAAAACATTCAGTACTTC; CDR3aa: CASSPGASGGLAKNIQYF
j_gene: TRBJ1-1; abundance: -; v_gene: TRBV18; d_gene: -; CDR3nt: TGTGCCAGCTCCCGAGGGCTGAACACTGAAGCTTTCTTT; CDR3aa: CASSRGLNTEAFF
j_gene: TRBJ2-6; abundance: -; v_gene: TRBV28; d_gene: -; CDR3nt: TGTGCCAGCAGTTTTTCCCTAGATGGGGCCAACGTCCTGACTTTC; CDR3aa: CASSFSLDGANVLTF
j_gene: TRBJ1-2; abundance: -; v_gene: TRBV28; d_gene: -; CDR3nt: TGTGCCAGCAGTTTGACGGGGGACTCAGGCTACACCTTC; CDR3aa: CASSLTGDSGYTF
j_gene: TRBJ1-1; abundance: -; v_gene: TRBV21-1; d_gene: -; CDR3nt: TGTGCCAGCAGCCCTCTGGCATCGCCACGTACAAATGTATTGAACACTGAAGCTTTCTTT; CDR3aa: CASSPLASPRTNVLNTEAFF
j_gene: TRBJ2-2; abundance: -; v_gene: TRBV24-1; d_gene: TRBD1; CDR3nt: TGTGCCACCAGTGCGACAGGGGTGACCGGGGAGCTGTTTTTT; CDR3aa: CATSATGVTGELFF
j_gene: TRBJ2-2; abundance: -; v_gene: TRBV3-1/TRBV3-2; d_gene: -; CDR3nt: TGTGCCAGCAGCCAACATCCCGGGGAGCTGTTTTTT; CDR3aa: CASSQHPGELFF
j_gene: TRBJ1-1; abundance: few; v_gene: TRBV4-2; d_gene: TRBD1; CDR3nt: TGTGCCAGCAGCCAAGATCGGGACAGGGGCCCACTAGGGACTGAAGCTTTCTTT; CDR3aa: CASSQDRDRGPLGTEAFF
j_gene: TRBJ2-1; abundance: once; v_gene: TRBV12-5; d_gene: -; CDR3nt: TGTGCTAGTGGTTCGAGGACTGTCTCCTACAATGAGCAGTTCTTC; CDR3aa: CASGSRTVSYNEQFF
j_gene: TRBJ1-2; abundance: -; v_gene: TRBV11-2; d_gene: TRBD1; CDR3nt: TGTGCCAGCAGTACAGGGGCATCTAACTATGGCTACACCTTC; CDR3aa: CASSTGASNYGYTF
j_gene: TRBJ2-6; abundance: -; v_gene: TRBV25-1; d_gene: -; CDR3nt: TGTGCCAGCTCCCCCGAGGAAGGTGCCAGCTCTGGGGCCAACGTCCTGACTTTC; CDR3aa: CASSPEEGASSGANVLTF
j_gene: TRBJ2-7; abundance: -; v_gene: TRBV6-5; d_gene: TRBD1; CDR3nt: TGTGCCAGCACTCAAATCCGGGACAGGGCCTACGAGCAGTACTTC; CDR3aa: CASTQIRDRAYEQYF
j_gene: TRBJ1-6; abundance: -; v_gene: TRBV30; d_gene: TRBD1; CDR3nt: TGTGCCTGGAGTGTAGGCCGGGACAGGGGGCTCGGTTCACCCCTCCACTTT; CDR3aa: CAWSVGRDRGLGSPLHF
j_gene: TRBJ2-5; abundance: few; v_gene: TRBV27; d_gene: -; CDR3nt: TGTGCCAGCAGTTACCTAGCCCAAGAGACCCAGTACTTC; CDR3aa: CASSYLAQETQYF
j_gene: TRBJ2-7; abundance: -; v_gene: TRBV7-9; d_gene: -; CDR3nt: TGTGCCAGCAGCCGCACAGGGTACGAGCAGTACTTC; CDR3aa: CASSRTGYEQYF
j_gene: TRBJ1-4; abundance: -; v_gene: TRBV3-1/TRBV3-2; d_gene: -; CDR3nt: TGTGCCAGCAGCCGAAGGGGTTACAGCGCAACTAATGAAAAACTGTTTTTT; CDR3aa: CASSRRGYSATNEKLFF
j_gene: TRBJ1-5; abundance: -; v_gene: TRBV19; d_gene: -; CDR3nt: TGTGCCAGTAGTATAAGGGGTCCCGAACACTATAGCAATCAGCCCCAGCATTTT; CDR3aa: CASSIRGPEHYSNQPQHF